Each of the 14 T cell receptor beta chains below was sequenced from the same sample in a study of cytomegalovirus exposure and HLA in healthy donors. 60 Vbeta and 13 Jbeta primers were used in PCR. The protocol was immunoSEQ multiplex PCR, while the TCRdb copy is restricted to in-frame clones and leaves out a portion. Altogether fewer than 150,000 clones are present, over 70% being singletons, with the ten largest covering around 2.9%. Specimen: PBMCs. The receptor source for this set is a man aged 25 to 40 in good health and CMV-seronegative.

The chain couples TRBV5-4 to TRBJ2-2; TRBD2 might be the D (5 bases). In germline, CDR1 is SGHNT, CDR2 YYREEE (reference sequence). The CDR3 contains 15 residues. V lost 7 bases and J lost 4, with 17 bases in between. In DNA, the CDR3 is TGTGCCAGCTTCAGGTCTGCGGGCGGCACCGGGGAGCTGTTTTTT. Its translation: CASFRSAGGTGELFF.

V usage is TRBV11-2 and J usage is TRBJ2-1, with no clear D. Germline V CDR1 and CDR2: SGHAT, FQNNGV. The V gene lost 4 bases and the J gene lost 3 bases, with 16 bases spanning the gap. The CDR3 has 16 amino acids. Written as DNA, the CDR3 is TGTGCCAGCAGCTCCCATGATTCGGTAAGCTACAATGAGCAGTTCTTC. The encoded protein is CASSSHDSVSYNEQFF.

This clone has only one observation. This chain joins TRBV6-6 and TRBJ1-5; D not resolved. The length of the CDR3 is 10 residues. CDR1 MNHNY and CDR2 SVGAGI come from the germline V gene (reference sequence). Deletions cut 5 bases from V and 13 bases from J, with 9 bases between. DNA of the CDR3: TGTGCCAGCAGTGACACGTTTCAGCATTTT. This encodes CASSDTFQHF.

The chain joins TRBV5-1 to TRBJ1-5, with D unresolved. This CDR3 is 14 amino acids long. From germline, CDR1 is SGHRS and CDR2 YFSETQ. Trimming cost V 2 bases and J 4 bases, with 10 bases left between them. CDR3: CASSFGPGNQPQHF. In nucleotides, the CDR3 is TGCGCCAGCAGCTTTGGACCGGGAAATCAGCCCCAGCATTTT. Using reference TRBV5-1 and TRBJ1-5 for the parts outside the CDR3, the full variable domain is KAGVTQTPRYLIKTRGQQVTLSCSPISGHRSVSWYQQTPGQGLQFLFEYFSETQRNKGNFPGRFSGRQFSNSRSEMNVSTLELGDSALYLCASSFGPGNQPQHFGDGTRLSIL.

The rearrangement uses TRBV29-1 and TRBJ1-1; 12 positions match TRBD1. CDR3 size: 14 residues. V was clipped by 7 bases and J by 5 bases; unmatched bases: 8. Looked up from germline, CDR1 is SQVTM and CDR2 is ANQGSEA. This CDR3 is CSGGTGGLGTEAFF. CDR3 coding DNA: TGCAGCGGCGGGACAGGGGGCTTGGGGACTGAAGCTTTCTTT.

Worth noting for this clone: An end of the junction differs from the germline gene, which may be a read error. The CDR3 is CASSERFEGIDF. Here the CDR3 DNA reads TGTGCCAGCAGTGAACGGTTTGAGGGAATTGACTTC. J is TRBJ1-2 and V is TRBV6-1; D remains ambiguous. The germline V gene has CDR1 MNHNS and CDR2 SASEGT. This CDR3 has 12 amino acids.

This chain connects TRBV30 to TRBJ2-5; possibly TRBD2 for D (5 bases). Germline assignment: CDR1 GTSNPN and CDR2 SVGIG (reference sequence). The CDR3 is made up of 14 amino acids. Trimming shortened V by 1 base and J by 0 bases, and 9 bases separated the two germline ends. CDR3 sequence: CAWSARGYQETQYF. DNA of the CDR3: TGTGCCTGGAGTGCCCGAGGGTACCAAGAGACCCAGTACTTC.

The chain employs TRBV7-9 and TRBJ2-7, with D perhaps matching TRBD2 (6 bases). This CDR3 is 14 amino acids long. V was clipped by 5 bases and J by 7 bases, with 18 bases between them. Germline assignment: CDR1 SEHNR and CDR2 FQNEAQ (reference sequence). CDR3 DNA sequence: TGTGCCAGCAGCCGTAGCACTTCACGGGGGGAGCAGTACTTC. It codes for CASSRSTSRGEQYF. The variable domain in full, completed from reference TRBV7-9 and TRBJ2-7, reads DTGVSQNPRHKITKRGQNVTFRCDPISEHNRLYWYRQTLGQGPEFLTYFQNEAQLEKSRLLSDRFSAERPKGSFSTLEIQRTEQGDSAMYLCASSRSTSRGEQYFGPGTRLTVT.

The chain links TRBV6-5 to TRBJ2-7, with D perhaps TRBD1 (8 bases). The V and J ends lost 4 bases and 1 base respectively, with 14 bases between them. CDR3 length equals 15 residues. From germline, CDR1 is MNHEY and CDR2 SVGAGI. CDR3 region: CASSLVQGGSYEQYF. As DNA, the CDR3 is TGTGCCAGCAGTTTGGTACAGGGGGGGTCCTACGAGCAGTACTTC.

The gene calls are TRBV11-2 and TRBJ1-2; D unclear. V lost 1 base and J 2 bases, leaving 5 bases between the germline ends. Germline CDR1 is SGHAT and CDR2 is FQNNGV. The CDR3 covers 13 residues. CDR3 protein: CASSLGVNYGYTF. DNA of the CDR3: TGTGCCAGCAGCTTAGGCGTAAACTATGGCTACACCTTC.

The chain carries TRBV11-3 and TRBJ2-3, with 13 bases lining up with TRBD2. The V gene's germline CDR1 is SGHNT and CDR2 YENEEA. This CDR3 has 16 residues. Unmatched junction bases numbered 2, after V lost 5 bases and J lost 0 bases. For the CDR3, the DNA is TGTGCCAGCAGCACGGGACTAGCGGGGAGCACAGATACGCAGTATTTT. Translation gives CASSTGLAGSTDTQYF.

This clone was observed a few times. The chain is built from TRBV12-5 and TRBJ2-5; TRBD2 is a possible D gene (7 bases). V dropped 1 base and J dropped 3 bases, with 15 bases sitting between them. CDR1 is LGHNT, CDR2 FRNRAP, per germline. This CDR3 has 16 amino acids. CDR3 coding DNA: TGTGCTAGTGGTTTGGGACGGGGGGCCGGGGAAGAGACCCAGTACTTC. Encoded protein: CASGLGRGAGEETQYF.

V is TRBV6-5 and J is TRBJ1-1, with D hard to call. V lost 2 bases and J 8 bases, leaving 15 bases between the germline ends. Germline V lookup: CDR1 MNHEY, CDR2 SVGAGI. This CDR3 spans 14 amino acids. The CDR3 coding sequence is TGTGCCAGCAGTTACACCCCTTCCTCGGGAGAAGCTTTCTTT. The encoded protein is CASSYTPSSGEAFF.

The chain couples TRBV6-6 to TRBJ2-1; TRBD2 is a possible D gene (5 bases). The CDR3 length is 14 residues. Germline V gives CDR1 MNHNY, CDR2 SVGAGI (reference sequence). The germline V and J ends were trimmed by 7 bases and 0 bases, with 10 bases remaining between them. For the CDR3, the DNA is TGTGCCAGCACAGTGGAGGTCTCCTACAATGAGCAGTTCTTC. Translated: CASTVEVSYNEQFF.